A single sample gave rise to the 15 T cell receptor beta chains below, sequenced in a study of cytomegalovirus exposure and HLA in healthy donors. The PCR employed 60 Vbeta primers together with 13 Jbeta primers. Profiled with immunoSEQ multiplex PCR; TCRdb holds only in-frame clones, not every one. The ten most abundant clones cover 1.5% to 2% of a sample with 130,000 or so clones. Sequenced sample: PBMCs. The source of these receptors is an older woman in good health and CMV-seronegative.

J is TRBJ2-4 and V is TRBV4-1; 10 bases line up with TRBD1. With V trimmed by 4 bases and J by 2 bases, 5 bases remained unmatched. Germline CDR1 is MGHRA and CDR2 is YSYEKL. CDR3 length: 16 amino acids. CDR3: CASSLDRGTTKNIQYF. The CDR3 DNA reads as TGCGCCAGCAGCCTGGACAGGGGGACTACCAAAAACATTCAGTACTTC.

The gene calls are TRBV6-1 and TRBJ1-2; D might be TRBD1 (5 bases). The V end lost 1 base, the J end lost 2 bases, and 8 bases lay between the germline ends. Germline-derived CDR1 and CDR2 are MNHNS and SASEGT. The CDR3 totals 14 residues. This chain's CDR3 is CASSEGAGNYGYTF. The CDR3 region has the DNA TGTGCCAGCAGTGAAGGTGCAGGGAACTATGGCTACACCTTC.

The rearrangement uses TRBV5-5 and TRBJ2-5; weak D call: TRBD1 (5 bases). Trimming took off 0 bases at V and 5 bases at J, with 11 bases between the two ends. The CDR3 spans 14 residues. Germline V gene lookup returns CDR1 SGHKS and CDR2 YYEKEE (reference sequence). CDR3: CASSLGLGRETQYF. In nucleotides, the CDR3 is TGTGCCAGCAGCTTGGGTCTGGGGCGGGAGACCCAGTACTTC. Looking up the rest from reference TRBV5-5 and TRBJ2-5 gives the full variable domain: DAGVTQSPTHLIKTRGQQVTLRCSPISGHKSVSWYQQVLGQGPQFIFQYYEKEERGRGNFPDRFSARQFPNYSSELNVNALLLGDSALYLCASSLGLGRETQYFGPGTRLLVL.

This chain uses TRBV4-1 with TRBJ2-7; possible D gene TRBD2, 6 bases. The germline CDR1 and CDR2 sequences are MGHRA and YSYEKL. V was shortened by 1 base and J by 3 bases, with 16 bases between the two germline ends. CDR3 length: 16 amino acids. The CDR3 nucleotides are TGCGCCAGCAGCCAAGGTCCTAGCGACTTCTTCTACGAGCAGTACTTC. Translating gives CASSQGPSDFFYEQYF.

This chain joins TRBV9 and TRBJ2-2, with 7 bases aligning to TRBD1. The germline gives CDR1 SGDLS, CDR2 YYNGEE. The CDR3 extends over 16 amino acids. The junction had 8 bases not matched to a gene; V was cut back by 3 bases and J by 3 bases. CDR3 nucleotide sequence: TGTGCCAGCAGCGCGAGCAGGGGGTCCTACACCGGGGAGCTGTTTTTT. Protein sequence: CASSASRGSYTGELFF.

Written as DNA, the CDR3 is TGTGCCAGCAGCTTCGGGACAGGGGGTGATCGCTATAGCAATCAGCCCCAGCATTTT. It yields the protein CASSFGTGGDRYSNQPQHF. V usage is TRBV7-9 and J usage is TRBJ1-5; 11 positions agree with TRBD1. In germline, CDR1 is SEHNR, CDR2 FQNEAQ (reference sequence). This CDR3 is built from 19 residues. V shed 3 bases, J shed 0 bases, and the junction held 10 bases outside the gene matches.

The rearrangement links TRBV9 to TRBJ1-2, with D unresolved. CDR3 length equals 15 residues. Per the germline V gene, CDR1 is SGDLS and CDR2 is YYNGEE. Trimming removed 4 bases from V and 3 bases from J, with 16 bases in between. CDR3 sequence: CASSRGGRNDYGYTF. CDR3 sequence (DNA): TGTGCCAGCAGCCGGGGAGGGCGAAATGACTATGGCTACACCTTC.

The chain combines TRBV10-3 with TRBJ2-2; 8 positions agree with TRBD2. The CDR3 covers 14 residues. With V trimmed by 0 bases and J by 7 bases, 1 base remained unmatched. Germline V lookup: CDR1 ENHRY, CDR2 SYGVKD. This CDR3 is CAISESSGDGELFF. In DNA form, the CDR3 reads TGTGCCATCAGTGAGTCTAGCGGGGACGGGGAGCTGTTTTTT.

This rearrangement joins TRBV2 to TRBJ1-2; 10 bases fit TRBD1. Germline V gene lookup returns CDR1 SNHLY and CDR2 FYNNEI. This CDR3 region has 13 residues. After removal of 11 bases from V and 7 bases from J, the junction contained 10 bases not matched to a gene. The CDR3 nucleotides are TGTGCCGGAACACGGGACAGGGGAGGTGGCTACACCTTC. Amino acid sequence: CAGTRDRGGGYTF. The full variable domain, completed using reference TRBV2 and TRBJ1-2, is EPEVTQTPSHQVTQMGQEVILRCVPISNHLYFYWYRQILGQKVEFLVSFYNNEISEKSEIFDDQFSVERPDGSNFTLKIRSTKLEDSAMYFCAGTRDRGGGYTFGSGTRLTVV.

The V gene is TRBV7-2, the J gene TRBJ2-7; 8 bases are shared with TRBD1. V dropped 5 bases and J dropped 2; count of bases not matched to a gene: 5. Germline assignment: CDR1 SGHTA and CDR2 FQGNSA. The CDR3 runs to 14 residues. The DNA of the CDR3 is TGTGCCAGCAGCCCCGGACAGGGCCCCTACGAGCAGTACTTC. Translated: CASSPGQGPYEQYF.

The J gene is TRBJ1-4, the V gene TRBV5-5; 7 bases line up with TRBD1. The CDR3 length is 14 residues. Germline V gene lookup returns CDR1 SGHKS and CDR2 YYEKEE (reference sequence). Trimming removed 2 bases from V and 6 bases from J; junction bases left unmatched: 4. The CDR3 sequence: CASSLPGTDEKLFF. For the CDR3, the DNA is TGTGCCAGCAGCTTACCCGGGACAGATGAAAAACTGTTTTTT.

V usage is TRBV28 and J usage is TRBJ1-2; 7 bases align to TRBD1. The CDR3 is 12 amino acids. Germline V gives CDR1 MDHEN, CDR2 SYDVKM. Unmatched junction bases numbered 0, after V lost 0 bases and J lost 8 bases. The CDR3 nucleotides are TGTGCCAGCAGTTTATGGGGACAGGGCTACACCTTC. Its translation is CASSLWGQGYTF.

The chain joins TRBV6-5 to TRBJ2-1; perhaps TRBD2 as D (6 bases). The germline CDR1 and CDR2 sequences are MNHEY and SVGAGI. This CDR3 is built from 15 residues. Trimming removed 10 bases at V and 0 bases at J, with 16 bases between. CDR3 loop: CATREAGVSYNEQFF. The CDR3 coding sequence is TGTGCCACCAGGGAGGCAGGTGTCTCCTACAATGAGCAGTTCTTC.

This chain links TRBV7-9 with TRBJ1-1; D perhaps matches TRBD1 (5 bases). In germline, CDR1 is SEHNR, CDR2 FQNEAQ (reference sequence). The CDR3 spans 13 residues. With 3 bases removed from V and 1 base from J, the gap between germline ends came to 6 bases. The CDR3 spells CASSFQGNTEAFF. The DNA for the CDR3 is TGTGCCAGCAGCTTTCAGGGGAACACTGAAGCTTTCTTT.

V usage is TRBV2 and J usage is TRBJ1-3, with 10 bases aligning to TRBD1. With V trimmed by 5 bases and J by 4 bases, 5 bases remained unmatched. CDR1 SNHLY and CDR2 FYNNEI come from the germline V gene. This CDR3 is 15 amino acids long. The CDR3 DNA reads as TGTGCCAGCAGTAGACAGGGGGCGGAAGGAAACACCATATATTTT. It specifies CASSRQGAEGNTIYF.